This record looks at one T cell receptor beta chain sequence and its context. The data were taken from a study of blood T cell repertoires in COVID-19. Study as a whole: Sites across the United States, Italy and Spain contributed samples from acute and convalescent COVID-19.

CDR3 length: 16 residues. CDR1 is MNHEY and CDR2 is SMNVEV in the germline V gene (reference sequence). The V end was cut by 3 bases, the J end by 2 bases, with 13 bases between. Per the study methods: Counts of nucleated cells, estimated from reference gene primer amplification, were obtained. Method: immunoSEQ multiplex PCR; TCRdb's copy keeps in-frame clones and lacks some. Clonal size and the V and J genes are those of that table, whereas D and trimming came from the DNA. Of approximately 120,000 clones detected, around 78% appear once; the ten largest clones hold roughly 10%. The TCR was taken from a human donor in a cohort sampled during active COVID-19. The source material was peripheral blood. J is TRBJ1-4 and V is TRBV27, with unresolved D. The DNA of the CDR3 is TGTGCCAGCAGTTTGGCAGCTAGTCGGACTAATGAAAAACTGTTTTTT. It specifies CASSLAASRTNEKLFF.